This T cell receptor (beta chain) derives from a study of cytomegalovirus exposure and HLA in healthy donors. Notes on the study in general: Within a later analysis, the majority of CMV-associated TCR beta chains appeared HLA-restricted. In most subjects, TCR beta sequences reportedly gave accurate predictions of HLA-A and HLA-B alleles.

PCR was performed using 60 Vbeta and 13 Jbeta primers. Method: immunoSEQ multiplex PCR; TCRdb's copy keeps in-frame clones and lacks some. The sample holds 180,000 or so clones, about 77% seen once. This clone was seen only a few times. Its antigen is unidentified. Healthy bone marrow donors supplied every sample. While unrecorded immune exposures were likely, the donors were nominally healthy when sampled. Sequenced material: PBMCs. The receptor was derived from a woman younger than 45 in good health and CMV-seropositive.

The CDR3 reads CASSIEVERRGQYF. CDR3 DNA: TGTGCCAGTAGTATAGAGGTGGAGCGGAGAGGGCAGTATTTT. The chain uses TRBV19 and TRBJ2-3, with D possibly TRBD2 on 5 matching bases. CDR3 size: 14 residues. Germline lookup yields CDR1 LNHDA and CDR2 SQIVND (reference sequence). The V end was cut by 0 bases, the J end by 11 bases, with 15 bases between.